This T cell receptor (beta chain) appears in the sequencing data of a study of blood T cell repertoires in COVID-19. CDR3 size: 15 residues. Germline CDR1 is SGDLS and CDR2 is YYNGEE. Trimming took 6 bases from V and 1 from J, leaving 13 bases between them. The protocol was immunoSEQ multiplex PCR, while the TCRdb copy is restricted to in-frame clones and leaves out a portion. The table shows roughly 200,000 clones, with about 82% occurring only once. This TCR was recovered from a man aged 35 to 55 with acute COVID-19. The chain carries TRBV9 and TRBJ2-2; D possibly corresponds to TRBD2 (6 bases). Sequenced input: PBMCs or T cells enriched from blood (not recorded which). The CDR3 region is CASTNWGENTGELFF. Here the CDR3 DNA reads TGTGCCAGCACGAATTGGGGGGAGAACACCGGGGAGCTGTTTTTT. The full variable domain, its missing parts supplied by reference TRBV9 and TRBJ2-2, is DSGVTQTPKHLITATGQRVTLRCSPRSGDLSVYWYQQSLDQGLQFLIQYYNGEERAKGNILERFSAQQFPDLHSELNLSSLELGDSALYFCASTNWGENTGELFFGEGSRLTVL.